These 4 T cell receptor beta chains share one sample of origin, sequenced in a study of T cells in women clearing cervical HPV infection. Measured with immunoSEQ multiplex PCR; TCRdb has only the in-frame clones, and not every one. Its clone listing holds approximately 44,000 clones. The sequencing sample was made of blood buffy coat. Receptor source: a woman between 18 and 70 years old with a cervical HPV16 infection that either progressed to CIN3+ or cleared (not recorded which).

CDR3: CASKTQGTAEAFF. CDR3 DNA (partial): TGTGCCAGTAAGACCCAGGGTACCGCTGAA. The J gene is TRBJ1-1, the V gene TRBV19; D perhaps matches TRBD1 (5 bases). Read coverage stops 3 residues before the CDR3 terminus; the germline J gene supplies the remainder. The CDR3 covers 13 residues. Germline values: CDR1 LNHDA, CDR2 SQIVND (reference sequence). The V and J ends lost 7 bases and 6 bases respectively, with 15 bases between them.

As to this clone: The CDR3 extends 3 residues past the end of the read, so its final part is completed from the germline J gene. This sequence joins TRBV29-1 and TRBJ1-2; 7 nucleotides line up with TRBD1. This CDR3 is built from 15 residues. V shed 6 bases, J shed 2 bases, and the junction held 12 bases outside the gene matches. The germline V gene has CDR1 SQVTM and CDR2 ANQGSEA. Incomplete CDR3 DNA: TGCAGCGTGGACTACTCGGGACAGATCAACTATGGC. Its translation is CSVDYSGQINYG. The entire CDR3 protein is CSVDYSGQINYGYTF.

Concerning this clone: Read coverage stops 3 residues before the CDR3 terminus; the germline J gene supplies the remainder. V and J are TRBV6-2 or TRBV6-3 and TRBJ1-1; TRBD1 might be the D (6 bases). V lost 6 bases and J lost 5, with 19 bases in between. Germline CDR1 MNHEY, CDR2 SVGEGT. The CDR3 is made up of 15 amino acids. The covered CDR3 bases are TGTGCCAGCAGGAGCCGTCGGGGGGCTGAAACTGAA. Translated: CASRSRRGAETE. The entire CDR3 protein reads CASRSRRGAETEAFF.

This CDR3 is CSGTGETYEQYF. CDR3 DNA (partial): TGCAGTGGGACAGGGGAGACCTACGAG. The chain recombines TRBV20-1 with TRBJ2-7, with TRBD1 matching 9 bases. The observed sequence ends 3 residues before the CDR3 terminus, with the missing tail filled in from the germline J gene. V shed 7 bases and J 2 bases; nucleotides not matched to a gene: 3. CDR1 DFQATT and CDR2 SNEGSKA come from the germline V gene (reference sequence). CDR3 length equals 12 residues.